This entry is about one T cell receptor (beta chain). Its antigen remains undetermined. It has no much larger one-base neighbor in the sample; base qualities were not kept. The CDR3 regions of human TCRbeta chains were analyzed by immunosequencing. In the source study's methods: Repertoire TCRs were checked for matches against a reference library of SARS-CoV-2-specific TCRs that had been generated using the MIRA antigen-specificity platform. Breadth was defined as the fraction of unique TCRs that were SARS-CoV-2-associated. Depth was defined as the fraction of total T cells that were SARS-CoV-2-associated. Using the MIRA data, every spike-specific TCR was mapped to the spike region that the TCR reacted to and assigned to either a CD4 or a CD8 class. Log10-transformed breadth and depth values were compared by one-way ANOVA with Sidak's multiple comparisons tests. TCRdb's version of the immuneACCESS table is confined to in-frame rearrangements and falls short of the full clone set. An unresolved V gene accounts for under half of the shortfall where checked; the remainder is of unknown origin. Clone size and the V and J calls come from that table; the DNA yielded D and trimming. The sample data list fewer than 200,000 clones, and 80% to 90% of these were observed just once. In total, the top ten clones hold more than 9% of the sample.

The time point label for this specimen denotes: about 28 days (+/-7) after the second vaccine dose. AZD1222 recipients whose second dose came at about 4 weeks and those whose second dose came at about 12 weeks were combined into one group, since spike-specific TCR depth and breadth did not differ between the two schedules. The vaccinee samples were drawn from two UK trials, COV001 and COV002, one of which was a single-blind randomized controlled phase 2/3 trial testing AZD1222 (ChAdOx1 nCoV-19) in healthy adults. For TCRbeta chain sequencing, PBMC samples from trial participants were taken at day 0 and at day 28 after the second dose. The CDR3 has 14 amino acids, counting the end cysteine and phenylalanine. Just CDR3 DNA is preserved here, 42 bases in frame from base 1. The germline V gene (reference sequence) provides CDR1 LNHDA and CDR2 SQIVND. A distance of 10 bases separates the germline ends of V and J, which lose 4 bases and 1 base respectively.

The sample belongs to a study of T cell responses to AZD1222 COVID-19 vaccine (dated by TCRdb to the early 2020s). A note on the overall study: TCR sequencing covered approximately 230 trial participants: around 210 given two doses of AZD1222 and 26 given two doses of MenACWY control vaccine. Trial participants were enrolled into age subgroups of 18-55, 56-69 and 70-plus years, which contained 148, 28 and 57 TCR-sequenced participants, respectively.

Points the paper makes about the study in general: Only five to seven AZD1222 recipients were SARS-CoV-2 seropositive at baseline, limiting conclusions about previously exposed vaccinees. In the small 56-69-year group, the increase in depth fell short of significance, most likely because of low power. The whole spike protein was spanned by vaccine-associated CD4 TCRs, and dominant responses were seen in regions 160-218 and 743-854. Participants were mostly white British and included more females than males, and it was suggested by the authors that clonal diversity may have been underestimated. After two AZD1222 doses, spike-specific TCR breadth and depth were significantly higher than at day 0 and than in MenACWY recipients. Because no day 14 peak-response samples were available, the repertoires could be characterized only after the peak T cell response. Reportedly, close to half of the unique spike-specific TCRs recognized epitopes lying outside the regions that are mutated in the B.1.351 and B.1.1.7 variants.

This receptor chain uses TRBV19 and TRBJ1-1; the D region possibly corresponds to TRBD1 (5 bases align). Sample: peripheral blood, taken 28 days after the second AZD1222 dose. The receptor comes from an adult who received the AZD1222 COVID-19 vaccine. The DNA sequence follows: TGTGCCAGTAGTAGGCCAGGGTCGAACACTGAAGCTTTCTTT. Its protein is CASSRPGSNTEAFF.